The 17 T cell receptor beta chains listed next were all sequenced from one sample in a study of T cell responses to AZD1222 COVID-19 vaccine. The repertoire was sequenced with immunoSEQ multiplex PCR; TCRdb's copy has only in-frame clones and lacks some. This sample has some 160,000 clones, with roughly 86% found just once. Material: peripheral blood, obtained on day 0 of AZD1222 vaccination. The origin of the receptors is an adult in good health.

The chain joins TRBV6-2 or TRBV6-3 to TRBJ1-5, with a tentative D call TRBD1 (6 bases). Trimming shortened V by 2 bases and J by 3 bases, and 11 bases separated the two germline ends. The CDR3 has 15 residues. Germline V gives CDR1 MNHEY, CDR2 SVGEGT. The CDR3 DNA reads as TGTGCCAGCAGTTACAACAGGGCCGTCAATCAGCCCCAGCATTTT. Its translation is CASSYNRAVNQPQHF.

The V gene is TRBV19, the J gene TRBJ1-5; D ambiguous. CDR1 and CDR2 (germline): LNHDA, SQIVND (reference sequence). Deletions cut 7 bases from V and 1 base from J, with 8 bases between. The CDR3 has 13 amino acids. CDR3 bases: TGTGCCAGTAAGGAGAGAAGCAATCAGCCCCAGCATTTT. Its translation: CASKERSNQPQHF.

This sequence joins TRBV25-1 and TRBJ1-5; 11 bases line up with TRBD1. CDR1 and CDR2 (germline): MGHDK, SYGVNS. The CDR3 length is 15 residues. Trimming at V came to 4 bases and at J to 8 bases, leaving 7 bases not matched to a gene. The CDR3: CASSAPGQGGEPQHF. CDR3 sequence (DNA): TGTGCCAGCAGTGCCCCGGGACAGGGGGGTGAGCCCCAGCATTTT. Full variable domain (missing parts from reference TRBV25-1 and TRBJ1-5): EADIYQTPRYLVIGTGKKITLECSQTMGHDKMYWYQQDPGMELHLIHYSYGVNSTEKGDLSSESTVSRIRTEHFPLTLESARPSHTSQYLCASSAPGQGGEPQHFGDGTRLSIL.

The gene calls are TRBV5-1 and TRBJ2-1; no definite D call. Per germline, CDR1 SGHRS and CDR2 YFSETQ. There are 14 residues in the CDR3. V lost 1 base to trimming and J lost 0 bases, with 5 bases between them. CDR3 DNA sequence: TGCGCCAGCAGCTTGACGGGCTCCTACAATGAGCAGTTCTTC. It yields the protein CASSLTGSYNEQFF.

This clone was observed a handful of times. CDR3 loop: CATRSSNSGNTIYF. DNA of the CDR3: TGTGCCACCAGGTCTTCAAACTCTGGAAACACCATATATTTT. The V and J genes are TRBV24-1 and TRBJ1-3; D is unclear. The germline CDR1 and CDR2 sequences are KGHDR and SFDVKD. Trimming took 7 bases from V and 0 from J, leaving 9 bases between them. The CDR3 length is 14 residues.

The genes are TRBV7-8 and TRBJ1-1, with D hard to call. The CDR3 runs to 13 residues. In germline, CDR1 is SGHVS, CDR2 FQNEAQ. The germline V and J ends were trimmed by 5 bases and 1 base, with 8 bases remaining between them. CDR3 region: CASSRRWNTEAFF. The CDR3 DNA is TGTGCCAGCAGCCGACGGTGGAACACTGAAGCTTTCTTT.

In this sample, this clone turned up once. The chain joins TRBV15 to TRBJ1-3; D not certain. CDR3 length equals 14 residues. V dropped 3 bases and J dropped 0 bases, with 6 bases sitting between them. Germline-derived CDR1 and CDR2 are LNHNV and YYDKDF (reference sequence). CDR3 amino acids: CATSRRGSGNTIYF. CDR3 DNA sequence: TGTGCCACCAGCAGGCGAGGCTCTGGAAACACCATATATTTT.

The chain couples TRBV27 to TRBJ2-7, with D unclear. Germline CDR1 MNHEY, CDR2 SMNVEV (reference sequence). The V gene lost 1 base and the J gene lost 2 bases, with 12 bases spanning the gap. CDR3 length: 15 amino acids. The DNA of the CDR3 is TGTGCCAGCAGTTTATTAAGCAGGAAAGCCTACGAGCAGTACTTC. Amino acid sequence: CASSLLSRKAYEQYF.

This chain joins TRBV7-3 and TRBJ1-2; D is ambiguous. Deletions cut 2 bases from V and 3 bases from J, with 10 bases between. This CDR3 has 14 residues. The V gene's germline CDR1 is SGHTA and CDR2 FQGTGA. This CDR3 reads CASSLWGSDYGYTF. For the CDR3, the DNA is TGTGCCAGCAGCTTATGGGGATCGGACTATGGCTACACCTTC.

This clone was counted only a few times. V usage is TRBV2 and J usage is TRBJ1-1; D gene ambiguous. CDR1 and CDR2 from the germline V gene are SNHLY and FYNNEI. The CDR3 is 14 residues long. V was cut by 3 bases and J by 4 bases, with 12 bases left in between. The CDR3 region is CASSETGLGTEAFF. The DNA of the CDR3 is TGTGCCAGCAGTGAGACTGGTTTGGGCACTGAAGCTTTCTTT.

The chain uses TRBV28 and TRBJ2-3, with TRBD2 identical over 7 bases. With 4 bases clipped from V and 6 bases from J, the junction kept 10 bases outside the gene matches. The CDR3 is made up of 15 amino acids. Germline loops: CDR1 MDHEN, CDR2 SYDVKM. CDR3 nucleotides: TGTGCCAGCAGTTCGCTAGCGGCCCCAGTGGATACGCAGTATTTT. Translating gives CASSSLAAPVDTQYF.

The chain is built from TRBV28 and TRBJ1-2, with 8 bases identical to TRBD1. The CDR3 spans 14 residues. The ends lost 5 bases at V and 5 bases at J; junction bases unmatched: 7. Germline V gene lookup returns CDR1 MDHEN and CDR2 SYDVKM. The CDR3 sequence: CASSPEDRVYGYTF. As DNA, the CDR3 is TGTGCCAGCAGTCCCGAGGACAGGGTGTATGGCTACACCTTC.

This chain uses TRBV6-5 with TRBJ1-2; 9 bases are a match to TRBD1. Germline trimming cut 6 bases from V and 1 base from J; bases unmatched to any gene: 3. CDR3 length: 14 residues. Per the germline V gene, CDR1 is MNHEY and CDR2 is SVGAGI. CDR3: CASRGTGYNYGYTF. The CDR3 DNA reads TGTGCCAGCAGGGGGACAGGGTATAACTATGGCTACACCTTC.

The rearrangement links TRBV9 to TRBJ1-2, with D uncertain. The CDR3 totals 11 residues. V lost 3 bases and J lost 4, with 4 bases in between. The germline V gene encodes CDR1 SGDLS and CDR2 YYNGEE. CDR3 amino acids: CASSGLYGYTF. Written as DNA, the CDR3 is TGTGCCAGCAGCGGCCTCTATGGCTACACCTTC.

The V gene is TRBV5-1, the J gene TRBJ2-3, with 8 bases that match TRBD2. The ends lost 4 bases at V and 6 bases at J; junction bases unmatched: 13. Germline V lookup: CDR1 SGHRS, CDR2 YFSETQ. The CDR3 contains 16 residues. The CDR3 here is CASSAGPGGPRDTQYF. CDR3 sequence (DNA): TGCGCCAGCAGCGCGGGACCGGGGGGGCCCCGGGATACGCAGTATTTT.

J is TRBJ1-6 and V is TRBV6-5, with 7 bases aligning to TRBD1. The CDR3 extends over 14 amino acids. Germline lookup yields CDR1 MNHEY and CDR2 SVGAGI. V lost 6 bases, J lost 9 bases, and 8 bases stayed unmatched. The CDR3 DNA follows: TGTGCCAGCAGCAACTCAGGGGGTGGTTCACCCCTCCACTTT. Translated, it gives CASSNSGGGSPLHF.

CDR3: CASSLGAGKTYEQYF. The CDR3 bases are TGTGCCAGCAGTTTAGGGGCCGGGAAAACCTACGAGCAGTACTTC. The chain uses TRBV27 and TRBJ2-7; the D call may be TRBD1 or TRBD2 (5 bases each). The CDR3 covers 15 residues. Trimming cost V 2 bases and J 2 bases, with 13 bases left between them. CDR1 is MNHEY, CDR2 SMNVEV, per germline (reference sequence).